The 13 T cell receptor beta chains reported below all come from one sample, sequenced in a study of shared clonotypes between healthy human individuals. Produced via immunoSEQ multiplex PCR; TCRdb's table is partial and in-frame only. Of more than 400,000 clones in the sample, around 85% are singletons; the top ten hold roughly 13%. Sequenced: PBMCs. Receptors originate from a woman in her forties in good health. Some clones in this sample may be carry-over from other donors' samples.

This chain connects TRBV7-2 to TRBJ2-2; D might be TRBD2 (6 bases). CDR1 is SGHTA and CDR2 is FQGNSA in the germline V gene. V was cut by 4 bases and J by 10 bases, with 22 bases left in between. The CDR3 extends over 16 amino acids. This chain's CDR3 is CASSSVREFLFTELFF. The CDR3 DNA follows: TGTGCCAGCAGCTCCGTTCGGGAGTTCCTTTTCACGGAGCTGTTTTTT. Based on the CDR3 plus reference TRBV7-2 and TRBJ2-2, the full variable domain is GAGVSQSPSNKVTEKGKDVELRCDPISGHTALYWYRQSLGQGLEFLIYFQGNSAPDKSGLPSDRFSAERTGGSVSTLTIQRTQQEDSAVYLCASSSVREFLFTELFFGEGSRLTVL.

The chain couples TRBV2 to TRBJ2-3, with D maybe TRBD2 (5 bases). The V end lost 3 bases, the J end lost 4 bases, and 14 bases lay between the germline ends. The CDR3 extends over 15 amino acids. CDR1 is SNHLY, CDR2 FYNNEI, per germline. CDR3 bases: TGTGCCAGCAGTGAGCGGCGAGATAGCGCAGATACGCAGTATTTT. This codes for CASSERRDSADTQYF. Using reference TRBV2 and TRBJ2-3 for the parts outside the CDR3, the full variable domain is EPEVTQTPSHQVTQMGQEVILRCVPISNHLYFYWYRQILGQKVEFLVSFYNNEISEKSEIFDDQFSVERPDGSNFTLKIRSTKLEDSAMYFCASSERRDSADTQYFGPGTRLTVL.

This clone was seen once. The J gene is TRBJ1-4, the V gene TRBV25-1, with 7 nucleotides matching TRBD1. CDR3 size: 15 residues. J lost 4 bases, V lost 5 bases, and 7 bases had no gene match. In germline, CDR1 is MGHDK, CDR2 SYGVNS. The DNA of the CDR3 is TGTGCCAGCAGTCCTACAGGGGCCCTTAATGAAAAACTGTTTTTT. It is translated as CASSPTGALNEKLFF.

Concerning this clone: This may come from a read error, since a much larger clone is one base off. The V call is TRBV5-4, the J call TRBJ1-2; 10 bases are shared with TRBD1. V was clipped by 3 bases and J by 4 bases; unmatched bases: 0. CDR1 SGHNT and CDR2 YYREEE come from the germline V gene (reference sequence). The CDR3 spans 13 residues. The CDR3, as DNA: TGTGCCAGCAGCTGGGACAGGGGCTATGGCTACACCTTC. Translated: CASSWDRGYGYTF. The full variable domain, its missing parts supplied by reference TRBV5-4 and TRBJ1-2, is ETGVTQSPTHLIKTRGQQVTLRCSSQSGHNTVSWYQQALGQGPQFIFQYYREEENGRGNFPPRFSGLQFPNYSSELNVNALELDDSALYLCASSWDRGYGYTFGSGTRLTVV.

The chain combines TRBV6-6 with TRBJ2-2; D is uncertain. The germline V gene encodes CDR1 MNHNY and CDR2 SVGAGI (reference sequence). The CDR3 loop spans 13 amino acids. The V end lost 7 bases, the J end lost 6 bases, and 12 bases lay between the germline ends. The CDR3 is CASTLTVAGELFF. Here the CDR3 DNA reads TGTGCCAGCACTCTAACGGTCGCCGGGGAGCTGTTTTTT.

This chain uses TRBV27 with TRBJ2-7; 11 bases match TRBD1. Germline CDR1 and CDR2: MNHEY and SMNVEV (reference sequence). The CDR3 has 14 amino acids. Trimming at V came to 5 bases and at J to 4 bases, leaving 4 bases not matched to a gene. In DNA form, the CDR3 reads TGTGCCAGCAGTCCCTGGGACAGGGGGTACGAGCAGTACTTC. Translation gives CASSPWDRGYEQYF.

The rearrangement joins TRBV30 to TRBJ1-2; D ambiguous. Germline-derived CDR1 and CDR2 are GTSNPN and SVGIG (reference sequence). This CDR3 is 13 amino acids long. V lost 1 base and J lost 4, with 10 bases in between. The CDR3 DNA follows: TGTGCCTGGAGTGGGGGTCTCGGCTATGGCTACACCTTC. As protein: CAWSGGLGYGYTF.

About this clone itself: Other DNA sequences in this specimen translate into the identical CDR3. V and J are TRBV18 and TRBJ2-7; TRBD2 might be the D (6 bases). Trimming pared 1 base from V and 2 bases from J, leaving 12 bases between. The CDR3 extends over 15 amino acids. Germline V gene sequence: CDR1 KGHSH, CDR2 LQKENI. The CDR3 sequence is CASSPLAGGAYEQYF. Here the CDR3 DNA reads TGTGCCAGCTCACCACTCGCTGGCGGGGCCTACGAGCAGTACTTC.

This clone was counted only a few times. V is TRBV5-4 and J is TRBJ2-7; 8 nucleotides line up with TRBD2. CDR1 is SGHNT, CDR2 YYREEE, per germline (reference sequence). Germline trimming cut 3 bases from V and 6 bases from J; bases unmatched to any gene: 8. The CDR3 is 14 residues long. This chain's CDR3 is CASSSTRTSSEQYF. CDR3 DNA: TGTGCCAGCAGCTCCACCCGGACTAGCTCCGAGCAGTACTTC. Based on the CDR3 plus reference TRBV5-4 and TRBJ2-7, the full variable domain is ETGVTQSPTHLIKTRGQQVTLRCSSQSGHNTVSWYQQALGQGPQFIFQYYREEENGRGNFPPRFSGLQFPNYSSELNVNALELDDSALYLCASSSTRTSSEQYFGPGTRLTVT.

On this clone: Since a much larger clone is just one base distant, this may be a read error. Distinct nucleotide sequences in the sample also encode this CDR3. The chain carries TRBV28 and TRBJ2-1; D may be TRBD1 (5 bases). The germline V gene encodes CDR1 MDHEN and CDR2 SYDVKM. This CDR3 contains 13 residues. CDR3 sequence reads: CASLTETYNEQFF. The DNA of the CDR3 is TGCGCCAGCCTGACAGAAACCTACAATGAGCAGTTCTTC.

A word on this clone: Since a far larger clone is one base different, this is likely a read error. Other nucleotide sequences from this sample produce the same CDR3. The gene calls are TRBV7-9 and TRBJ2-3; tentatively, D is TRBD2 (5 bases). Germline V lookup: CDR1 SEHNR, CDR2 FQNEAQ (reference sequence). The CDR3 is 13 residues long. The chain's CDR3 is CASSRELSDTQYF. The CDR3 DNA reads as TGTGCCAGCAGCCGGGAACTCTCGGATACACAGTATTTT.

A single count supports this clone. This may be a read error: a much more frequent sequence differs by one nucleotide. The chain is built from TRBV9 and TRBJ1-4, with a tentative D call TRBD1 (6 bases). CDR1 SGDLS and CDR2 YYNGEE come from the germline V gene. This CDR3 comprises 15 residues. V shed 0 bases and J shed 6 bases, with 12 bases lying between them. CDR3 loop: CASSVGGARDEKLFF. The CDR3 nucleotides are TGTGCCAGCAGCGTAGGGGGGGCAAGGGATGAAAAACTGTTTTTT. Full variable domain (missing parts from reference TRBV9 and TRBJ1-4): DSGVTQTPKHLITATGQRVTLRCSPRSGDLSVYWYQQSLDQGLQFLIQYYNGEERAKGNILERFSAQQFPDLHSELNLSSLELGDSALYFCASSVGGARDEKLFFGSGTQLSVL.

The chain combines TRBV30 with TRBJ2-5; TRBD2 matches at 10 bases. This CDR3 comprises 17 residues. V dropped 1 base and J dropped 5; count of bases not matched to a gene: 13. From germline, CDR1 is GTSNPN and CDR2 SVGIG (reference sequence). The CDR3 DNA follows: TGTGCCTGGAGTGGGGATAGCGGGAGGTCCCCGGGGGAGACCCAGTACTTC. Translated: CAWSGDSGRSPGETQYF.